The 8 T cell receptor beta chains below all came from one sample that was sequenced in a study of OX40 agonist ivuxolimab in advanced cancers. Method: immunoSEQ multiplex PCR; TCRdb's copy keeps in-frame clones and lacks some. The repertoire has around 45,000 clones, approximately 90% of them found once; the top ten carry around 19%. Sample: CD4+ or CD8+ T cells sorted from blood, taken in a trial of the OX40 agonist ivuxolimab. The receptors stem from an adult with an advanced solid tumor such as melanoma, head and neck, liver or kidney cancer.

This clone showed up just once. Here the CDR3 reads CASSTGGSNQPQHF. CDR3 coding DNA: TGTGCCAGTAGTACGGGTGGTAGCAATCAGCCCCAGCATTTT. This sequence joins TRBV19 and TRBJ1-5; the D is unclear. V was shortened by 4 bases and J by 0 bases, with 7 bases between the two germline ends. Germline CDR1 is LNHDA and CDR2 is SQIVND (reference sequence). The CDR3 contains 14 residues.

The CDR3 spells CASSEVGLLEAFF. Written as DNA, the CDR3 is TGTGCCAGCAGTGAAGTGGGGCTGCTTGAAGCTTTCTTT. The chain joins TRBV6-1 to TRBJ1-1; a weak D match, TRBD1 (5 bases). Deletions cut 1 base from V and 7 bases from J, with 10 bases between. There are 13 residues in the CDR3. Germline CDR1 and CDR2: MNHNS and SASEGT.

The chain carries TRBV30 and TRBJ2-1; either TRBD1 or TRBD2 may fit D (5 bases each). Trimming took 2 bases from V and 12 from J, leaving 17 bases between them. The CDR3 spans 13 residues. Germline V lookup: CDR1 GTSNPN, CDR2 SVGIG (reference sequence). This CDR3 is CAWSSGRGDRQFF. CDR3 nucleotide sequence: TGTGCCTGGAGTTCTGGCCGGGGCGATCGGCAGTTCTTC.

This clone counts as medium-sized. This chain links TRBV9 with TRBJ2-2, with D possibly being TRBD2 (5 bases). Trimming shortened V by 0 bases and J by 1 base, and 7 bases separated the two germline ends. Germline lookup yields CDR1 SGDLS and CDR2 YYNGEE. CDR3 length: 15 residues. The CDR3 spells CASSVELGNTGELFF. The CDR3 region has the DNA TGTGCCAGCAGCGTAGAACTAGGGAACACCGGGGAGCTGTTTTTT.

This chain uses TRBV5-6 with TRBJ2-7, with D possibly TRBD2 on 6 matching bases. Trimming took off 4 bases at V and 2 bases at J, with 10 bases between the two ends. The CDR3 length is 13 residues. CDR1 SGHDT and CDR2 YYEEEE come from the germline V gene. In nucleotides, the CDR3 is TGTGCCAGCAGCCCCCGGGGGACCTACGAGCAGTACTTC. This gives the protein CASSPRGTYEQYF.

The chain combines TRBV6-6 with TRBJ2-1; TRBD2 matches at 14 bases. CDR1 MNHNY and CDR2 SVGAGI come from the germline V gene (reference sequence). The CDR3 sequence is 16 residues long. The V segment lost 6 bases and the J segment 8 bases; nucleotides outside the gene matches: 9. The CDR3 region is CASSPGLAGVWDEQFF. CDR3 sequence (DNA): TGTGCCAGCAGCCCGGGACTAGCGGGAGTGTGGGATGAGCAGTTCTTC.

The table lists this clone with a few counts. V is TRBV15 and J is TRBJ2-7; D is undetermined. Trimming removed 4 bases from V and 4 bases from J, with 17 bases in between. Germline CDR1 and CDR2: LNHNV and YYDKDF (reference sequence). The CDR3 has 15 residues. The CDR3 nucleotides are TGTGCCACCAGCACCGATCTGGATCCCTCTTACGAGCAGTACTTC. Its protein product is CATSTDLDPSYEQYF.

CDR3 DNA sequence: TGTGCCAGCAGCCAAGGTGGGACTAGCTACGAGCAGTACTTC. Its protein is CASSQGGTSYEQYF. This chain uses TRBV25-1 with TRBJ2-7, with 8 bases lining up with TRBD2. The V segment lost 6 bases and the J segment 3 bases; nucleotides outside the gene matches: 7. The CDR3 runs 14 residues. Germline values: CDR1 MGHDK, CDR2 SYGVNS.